The next 23 T cell receptor beta chains were all read from a single sample in a study of PD-L1 blockade in urothelial cancer. This sample's time point: peripheral blood 6 weeks after treatment start. Using immunoSEQ multiplex PCR, the repertoire was profiled, and TCRdb retains in-frame clones only, with some absent. Of 95,000 to 150,000 clones listed, about 84% are singletons. The material sequenced was PBMCs, taken around atezolizumab (anti-PD-L1) treatment. These receptors were collected from a man in his fifties with urothelial cancer.

This chain joins TRBV15 and TRBJ2-7; 9 nucleotides agree with TRBD1. Germline CDR1 LNHNV, CDR2 YYDKDF (reference sequence). The length of the CDR3 is 19 residues. Trimming took 0 bases from V and 1 from J; bases not matched to a gene: 13. CDR3 loop: CATSRDITRGTGSSYEQYF. For the CDR3, the DNA is TGTGCCACCAGCAGAGATATTACGAGGGGGACAGGGTCGTCCTACGAGCAGTACTTC.

The J gene is TRBJ2-7, the V gene TRBV4-1; 11 bases line up with TRBD2. The CDR3 covers 16 residues. CDR1 is MGHRA and CDR2 is YSYEKL in the germline V gene. V shed 4 bases and J 3 bases; nucleotides not matched to a gene: 8. CDR3 amino acids: CASSRTTSGAGYEQYF. In DNA, the CDR3 is TGCGCCAGCAGCCGGACGACTAGCGGGGCCGGCTACGAGCAGTACTTC.

On this clone itself: A junction boundary mismatches the germline segment, possibly from a read error. The V and J genes are TRBV7-9 and TRBJ1-3; no clear D. Germline V gene data show CDR1 as SEHNR and CDR2 as FQNEAQ (reference sequence). This CDR3 is 14 amino acids long. The CDR3 nucleotides are TGTGCCAGCAGCCTTGGTAGCTCTAGAAACACCATATATTTT. This codes for CASSLGSSRNTIYF.

The rearrangement links TRBV2 to TRBJ2-7; D may be TRBD2 (5 bases). The germline V gene has CDR1 SNHLY and CDR2 FYNNEI. V lost 6 bases, J lost 2 bases, and 14 bases lay in between. The CDR3 length is 14 residues. The DNA for the CDR3 is TGTGCCAGCAGAGATGGGTCGGGGACCTACGAGCAGTACTTC. This encodes CASRDGSGTYEQYF.

The V and J genes are TRBV28 and TRBJ1-1; TRBD1 aligns across 7 bases. The V gene end was trimmed by 4 bases and the J gene end by 4 bases; junction bases not matched to a gene: 12. CDR3 size: 16 residues. The V gene's germline CDR1 is MDHEN and CDR2 SYDVKM. CDR3 DNA sequence: TGTGCCAGCAGTTCCGCAGGGGGTAGAGGTACCACTGAAGCTTTCTTT. Its protein is CASSSAGGRGTTEAFF.

The V gene is TRBV18, the J gene TRBJ1-2, with D perhaps TRBD1 (6 bases). The V end lost 6 bases, the J end lost 1 base, and 9 bases lay between the germline ends. The germline V gene has CDR1 KGHSH and CDR2 LQKENI. The CDR3 covers 13 residues. CDR3 in amino acids: CASSDRLNYGYTF. The CDR3 region has the DNA TGTGCCAGCTCGGACAGACTTAACTATGGCTACACCTTC.

V is TRBV10-3 and J is TRBJ2-7; 9 nucleotides agree with TRBD2. Per germline, CDR1 ENHRY and CDR2 SYGVKD. The CDR3 is made up of 14 amino acids. Trimming took 8 bases from V and 4 from J; bases not matched to a gene: 9. Written as DNA, the CDR3 is TGTGCCATCGGCGGGGGGGACGTTCGGTACGAGCAGTACTTC. Encoded protein: CAIGGGDVRYEQYF.

The V gene is TRBV7-2, the J gene TRBJ1-3; 7 positions agree with TRBD1. Germline CDR1 is SGHTA and CDR2 is FQGNSA. V lost 5 bases, J lost 8 bases, and 9 bases stayed unmatched. The CDR3 runs to 14 residues. CDR3 nucleotides: TGTGCCAGCAGCCAGGAAGGGGGCCGGGACACCATATATTTT. Its protein is CASSQEGGRDTIYF.

The V call is TRBV18, the J call TRBJ2-7, with 8 bases fitting TRBD1. The germline V gene encodes CDR1 KGHSH and CDR2 LQKENI. CDR3 size: 15 residues. J lost 2 bases, V lost 5 bases, and 8 bases had no gene match. The CDR3 region has the DNA TGTGCCAGCTCAACCGGGACAGGAAAAGCCTACGAGCAGTACTTC. It codes for CASSTGTGKAYEQYF.

This clone was found a few times. The chain couples TRBV7-9 to TRBJ1-5, with D tentatively TRBD1 (5 bases). The CDR3 contains 17 residues. CDR1 is SEHNR and CDR2 is FQNEAQ in the germline V gene (reference sequence). The germline V and J ends were trimmed by 5 bases and 0 bases, with 17 bases remaining between them. The CDR3 here is CASSPSTGEYSNQPQHF. In DNA, the CDR3 is TGTGCCAGCAGCCCCTCCACAGGAGAGTATAGCAATCAGCCCCAGCATTTT.

The rearrangement joins TRBV5-1 to TRBJ2-3; 7 nucleotides line up with TRBD1. Germline lookup yields CDR1 SGHRS and CDR2 YFSETQ. V was pared by 3 bases and J by 3 bases, with 7 bases of the junction left unmatched. The length of the CDR3 is 15 residues. In DNA form, the CDR3 reads TGCGCCAGCAGCTCTAATACAGGGGTAACAGATACGCAGTATTTT. It yields the protein CASSSNTGVTDTQYF.

The V call is TRBV25-1, the J call TRBJ1-2; no definite D call. CDR1 is MGHDK, CDR2 SYGVNS, per germline. The V and J ends lost 0 bases and 4 bases respectively, with 6 bases between them. The CDR3 has 13 residues. This chain's CDR3 is CASSEYEGYGYTF. The CDR3 DNA follows: TGTGCCAGCAGTGAATACGAGGGCTATGGCTACACCTTC.

This clone was seen only once. V usage is TRBV9 and J usage is TRBJ1-6, with a possible D match to TRBD1 (6 bases). The ends were cut back, 0 bases at V and 9 bases at J, with 7 bases in the middle. Germline V gene sequence: CDR1 SGDLS, CDR2 YYNGEE. This CDR3 is 13 amino acids long. Here the CDR3 reads CASSVGRGSPLHF. In DNA, the CDR3 is TGTGCCAGCAGCGTAGGCAGGGGTTCACCCCTCCACTTT.

This clone has more than one count but fewer than ten. V and J are TRBV6-5 and TRBJ1-2; no clear D gene. The CDR3 totals 12 residues. V gave up 8 bases and J gave up 5 bases, with 12 bases separating them. Germline lookup yields CDR1 MNHEY and CDR2 SVGAGI. CDR3 sequence: CASSRGGYGYTF. The CDR3 bases are TGTGCCAGCTCGCGGGGTGGTTATGGCTACACCTTC.

This clone was detected ten times or more. The V call is TRBV18, the J call TRBJ2-1, with D possibly TRBD1 on 6 matching bases. The CDR3 loop spans 14 amino acids. V was clipped by 3 bases and J by 7 bases, with 13 bases between them. Germline values: CDR1 KGHSH, CDR2 LQKENI. CDR3 bases: TGTGCCAGCTCACCTAGGGACATCCAAAATGAGCAGTTCTTC. Its translation is CASSPRDIQNEQFF.

The chain combines TRBV15 with TRBJ2-2; TRBD1 might be the D (6 bases). CDR1 is LNHNV and CDR2 is YYDKDF in the germline V gene (reference sequence). The CDR3 is made up of 16 amino acids. The V end was cut by 0 bases, the J end by 5 bases, with 13 bases between. CDR3 sequence (DNA): TGTGCCACCAGCAGAGATGAAACAGGGTCAACCGGGGAGCTGTTTTTT. Its protein is CATSRDETGSTGELFF.

This chain uses TRBV6-5 with TRBJ2-5; possible D gene TRBD2, 5 bases. V was shortened by 7 bases and J by 9 bases, with 12 bases between the two germline ends. This CDR3 is built from 11 residues. CDR1 MNHEY and CDR2 SVGAGI come from the germline V gene. CDR3 residues: CASKKGVAQYF. The CDR3 DNA reads as TGTGCCAGCAAAAAGGGAGTGGCCCAGTACTTC.

The chain links TRBV15 to TRBJ2-2, with TRBD2 identical over 8 bases. CDR3 length: 17 amino acids. Germline trimming cut 0 bases from V and 7 bases from J; bases unmatched to any gene: 10. Germline V gives CDR1 LNHNV, CDR2 YYDKDF (reference sequence). DNA for the CDR3: TGTGCCACCAGCAGAGAAAGCGGGGGTCTAGCTAACGGGGAGCTGTTTTTT. Protein sequence: CATSRESGGLANGELFF.

The rearrangement uses TRBV13 and TRBJ2-7; tentative D call: TRBD1 (6 bases). Trimming pared 6 bases from V and 1 base from J, leaving 13 bases between. The CDR3 is made up of 14 amino acids. Germline-derived CDR1 and CDR2 are PRHDT and FYEKMQ (reference sequence). This chain's CDR3 is CASRKQGPSYEQYF. CDR3 bases: TGTGCCAGCAGAAAACAGGGCCCTTCCTACGAGCAGTACTTC.

This chain joins TRBV19 and TRBJ2-1; perhaps TRBD1 as D (5 bases). This CDR3 is 14 amino acids long. Germline V gene data show CDR1 as LNHDA and CDR2 as SQIVND (reference sequence). With 2 bases removed from V and 4 bases from J, the gap between germline ends came to 9 bases. This chain's CDR3 is CASSIQGNYNEQFF. The CDR3 DNA reads TGTGCCAGTAGTATACAGGGCAATTACAATGAGCAGTTCTTC.

This clone was observed a few times. J is TRBJ1-2 and V is TRBV30; 7 nucleotides align to TRBD1. The CDR3 is 14 amino acids. CDR1 and CDR2 (germline): GTSNPN, SVGIG (reference sequence). V dropped 2 bases and J dropped 1; count of bases not matched to a gene: 4. The CDR3 loop reads CAWSRQGGNYGYTF. CDR3 DNA sequence: TGTGCCTGGAGTAGGCAGGGGGGTAACTATGGCTACACCTTC.

The rearrangement links TRBV7-9 to TRBJ2-3, with 7 positions matching TRBD1. The germline CDR1 and CDR2 sequences are SEHNR and FQNEAQ (reference sequence). V gave up 2 bases and J gave up 6 bases; unmatched junction bases: 11. The CDR3 loop spans 16 amino acids. The CDR3 nucleotides read TGTGCCAGCAGCTTATTCGTACAGGGGCCCTCCGATACGCAGTATTTT. Encoded protein: CASSLFVQGPSDTQYF.

This clone was found a few times. This chain links TRBV28 with TRBJ2-2, with TRBD2 identical over 9 bases. Germline CDR1 and CDR2: MDHEN and SYDVKM. Trimming at V came to 5 bases and at J to 5 bases, leaving 9 bases not matched to a gene. This CDR3 is 16 amino acids long. The CDR3 region is CASSMTGSGRTGELFF. The CDR3 bases are TGTGCCAGCAGTATGACAGGGAGCGGGAGGACCGGGGAGCTGTTTTTT. Full variable domain (remainder filled in from reference TRBV28 and TRBJ2-2): DVKVTQSSRYLVKRTGEKVFLECVQDMDHENMFWYRQDPGLGLRLIYFSYDVKMKEKGDIPEGYSVSREKKERFSLILESASTNQTSMYLCASSMTGSGRTGELFFGEGSRLTVL.